Listed here are 11 T cell receptor beta chains from one sample, sequenced in a study of blood T cell repertoires in COVID-19. Only in-frame clones appear in the TCRdb table, and some are missing; sequencing was by immunoSEQ multiplex PCR. The table lists about 200,000 clones, about 82% of them singletons. The sequenced material came from peripheral blood. The receptors were gathered from a man between 60 and 70 years old with COVID-19, enrolled during active disease.

Only a few counts were recorded for this clone. The sample carries other DNA sequences with the same CDR3. The J gene is TRBJ1-1, the V gene TRBV9; D gene uncertain. Germline V gives CDR1 SGDLS, CDR2 YYNGEE. With 0 bases removed from V and 0 bases from J, the gap between germline ends came to 3 bases. CDR3 length: 13 residues. The CDR3 nucleotides are TGTGCCAGCAGCGTAGCGGTGAACACTGAAGCTTTCTTT. This codes for CASSVAVNTEAFF.

V gene TRBV12-3 or TRBV12-4 combines with J gene TRBJ2-7; D uncertain. With 3 bases removed from V and 0 bases from J, the gap between germline ends came to 6 bases. The CDR3 runs 13 residues. CDR3 in amino acids: CASSLGSSYEQYF. The CDR3 DNA sequence: TGTGCCAGCAGTTTGGGCAGCTCCTACGAGCAGTACTTC.

Written as DNA, the CDR3 is TGTGCCAGCAGCTTAGTAGCGGGGCCAGATACGCAGTATTTT. As protein: CASSLVAGPDTQYF. This chain links TRBV7-2 with TRBJ2-3; 8 positions match TRBD2. The V segment lost 1 base and the J segment 4 bases; nucleotides outside the gene matches: 1. The CDR3 is 14 amino acids. Germline CDR1 reads SGHTA; CDR2 reads FQGNSA.

The rearrangement links TRBV2 to TRBJ1-5; D is perhaps TRBD1 (6 bases). Germline CDR1 reads SNHLY; CDR2 reads FYNNEI. CDR3 length: 14 residues. V was cut by 3 bases and J by 6 bases, with 12 bases left in between. CDR3 coding DNA: TGTGCCAGCAGTGAGCAGGGGATCTTTCAGCCCCAGCATTTT. Protein product: CASSEQGIFQPQHF. Full variable domain (remainder filled in from reference TRBV2 and TRBJ1-5): EPEVTQTPSHQVTQMGQEVILRCVPISNHLYFYWYRQILGQKVEFLVSFYNNEISEKSEIFDDQFSVERPDGSNFTLKIRSTKLEDSAMYFCASSEQGIFQPQHFGDGTRLSIL.

V gene TRBV7-2 combines with J gene TRBJ2-5; D may be TRBD1 (5 bases). Germline CDR1 reads SGHTA; CDR2 reads FQGNSA. CDR3 length: 15 amino acids. V lost 1 base and J 6 bases, leaving 15 bases between the germline ends. In DNA form, the CDR3 reads TGTGCCAGCAGCTTAGATGGGGCAGGGCTAAAGACCCAGTACTTC. Translation gives CASSLDGAGLKTQYF.

A few counts support this clone. The chain joins TRBV18 to TRBJ2-7, with a tentative D call TRBD1 (6 bases). V was trimmed by 4 bases and J by 4 bases, leaving 8 bases between them. Germline assignment: CDR1 KGHSH and CDR2 LQKENI. CDR3 length: 12 residues. CDR3 bases: TGTGCCAGCTCACTACAGGGTTACGAGCAGTACTTC. Encoded protein: CASSLQGYEQYF.

V and J are TRBV27 and TRBJ1-5; D not resolved. V lost 6 bases and J 0 bases, leaving 9 bases between the germline ends. The CDR3 has 14 amino acids. Germline V gene lookup returns CDR1 MNHEY and CDR2 SMNVEV (reference sequence). CDR3 sequence reads: CASRPGYSNQPQHF. The DNA of the CDR3 is TGTGCCAGCAGACCGGGTTATAGCAATCAGCCCCAGCATTTT.

With respect to this clone: Other DNA sequences in this specimen translate into the identical CDR3. The V and J genes are TRBV7-2 and TRBJ1-2; tentative D call: TRBD1 (6 bases). The V end lost 4 bases, the J end lost 4 bases, and 13 bases lay between the germline ends. CDR1 and CDR2 from the germline V gene are SGHTA and FQGNSA. This CDR3 comprises 14 residues. CDR3 loop: CASSSGGQGYGYTF. Written as DNA, the CDR3 is TGTGCCAGCAGCTCGGGGGGGCAAGGCTATGGCTACACCTTC.

The chain employs TRBV6-1 and TRBJ2-7, with D perhaps matching TRBD1 (6 bases). V lost 1 base and J lost 3, with 13 bases in between. The length of the CDR3 is 15 residues. Per the germline V gene, CDR1 is MNHNS and CDR2 is SASEGT. CDR3 sequence (DNA): TGTGCCAGCAGTGAAGGAACAGGGTCTGGCTACGAGCAGTACTTC. This codes for CASSEGTGSGYEQYF.

The J gene is TRBJ2-7, the V gene TRBV4-2; D perhaps matches TRBD1 (5 bases). CDR1 is LGHNA, CDR2 YNFKEQ, per germline. The CDR3 consists of 13 residues. Trimming removed 2 bases from V and 4 bases from J, with 9 bases in between. The CDR3 loop reads CASSQQQEYEQYF. CDR3 bases: TGTGCCAGCAGCCAACAACAGGAATACGAGCAGTACTTC.

The chain combines TRBV9 with TRBJ2-7; 8 nucleotides match TRBD1. After removal of 4 bases from V and 2 bases from J, the junction contained 11 bases not matched to a gene. The CDR3 sequence is 16 residues long. Looked up from germline, CDR1 is SGDLS and CDR2 is YYNGEE. DNA of the CDR3: TGTGCCAGCAGCCCGGGGACAGGATTGATCGCCTACGAGCAGTACTTC. Translating gives CASSPGTGLIAYEQYF.